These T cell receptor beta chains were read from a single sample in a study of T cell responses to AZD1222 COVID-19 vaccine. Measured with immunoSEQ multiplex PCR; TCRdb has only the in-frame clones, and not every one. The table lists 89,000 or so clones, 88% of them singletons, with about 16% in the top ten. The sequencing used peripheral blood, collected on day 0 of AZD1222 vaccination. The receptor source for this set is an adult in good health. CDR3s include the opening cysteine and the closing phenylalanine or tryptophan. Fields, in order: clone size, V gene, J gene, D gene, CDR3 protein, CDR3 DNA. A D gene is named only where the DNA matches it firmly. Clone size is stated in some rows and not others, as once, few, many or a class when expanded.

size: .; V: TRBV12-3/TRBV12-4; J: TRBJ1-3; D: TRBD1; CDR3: CASGQGVNTIYF; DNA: TGTGCCAGCGGACAGGGCGTAAACACCATATATTTT
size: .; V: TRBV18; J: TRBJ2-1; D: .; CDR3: CASSPPGLVGEQFF; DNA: TGTGCCAGCTCACCACCAGGGCTAGTCGGGGAGCAGTTCTTC
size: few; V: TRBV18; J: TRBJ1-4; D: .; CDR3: CASSPTPTNEKLFF; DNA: TGTGCCAGCTCACCAACGCCTACTAATGAAAAACTGTTTTTT
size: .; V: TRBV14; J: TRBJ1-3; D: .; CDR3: CASSQDPAVSGNTIYF; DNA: TGTGCCAGCAGCCAAGATCCGGCAGTCTCTGGAAACACCATATATTTT
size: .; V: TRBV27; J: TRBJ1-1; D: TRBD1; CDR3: CASSLRGQVNTEAFF; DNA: TGTGCCAGCAGTTTAAGAGGACAGGTGAACACTGAAGCTTTCTTT
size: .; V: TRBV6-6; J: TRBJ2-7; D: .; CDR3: CASSYHARTYEQYF; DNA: TGTGCCAGCAGTTACCATGCCAGGACCTACGAGCAGTACTTC
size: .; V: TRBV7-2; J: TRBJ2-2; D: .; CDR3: CASSFNGRRTGELFF; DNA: TGTGCCAGCAGCTTCAACGGCAGGCGCACCGGGGAGCTGTTTTTT
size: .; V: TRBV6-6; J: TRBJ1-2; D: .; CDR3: CASRISDRRNGYTF; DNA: TGTGCCAGCAGAATTTCGGACAGACGGAATGGCTACACCTTC
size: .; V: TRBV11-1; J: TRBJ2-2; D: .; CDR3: CASSLERAGNTGELFF; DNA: TGTGCCAGCAGCTTAGAGCGGGCAGGGAACACCGGGGAGCTGTTTTTT
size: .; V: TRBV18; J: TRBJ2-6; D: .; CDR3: CASSPRAAGGAGSGANVLTF; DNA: TGTGCCAGCTCACCACGCGCTGCTGGGGGCGCTGGTTCTGGGGCCAACGTCCTGACTTTC
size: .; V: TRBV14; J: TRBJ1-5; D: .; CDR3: CASSPRGNQPQHF; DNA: TGTGCCAGCAGCCCTAGGGGCAATCAGCCCCAGCATTTT
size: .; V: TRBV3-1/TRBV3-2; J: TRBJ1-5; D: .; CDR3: CASSHGGGGSGHQPQHF; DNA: TGTGCCAGCAGCCACGGGGGGGGAGGCTCGGGACATCAGCCCCAGCATTTT
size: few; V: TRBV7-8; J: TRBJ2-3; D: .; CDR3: CASSFTNGPKRENTQYF; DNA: TGTGCCAGCAGCTTCACCAACGGGCCCAAAAGGGAGAATACGCAGTATTTT
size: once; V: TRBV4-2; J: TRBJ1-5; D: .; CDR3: CASSREEGQPQHF; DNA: TGTGCCAGCAGCCGGGAAGAGGGGCAGCCCCAGCATTTT
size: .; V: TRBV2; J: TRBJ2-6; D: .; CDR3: CASSEAIGTPRGANVLTF; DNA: TGTGCCAGCAGTGAAGCGATAGGGACTCCCCGCGGGGCCAACGTCCTGACTTTC
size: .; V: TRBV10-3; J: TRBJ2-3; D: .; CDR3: CAISDPDRGLAGVYPDTQYF; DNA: TGTGCCATCAGTGACCCGGACAGGGGGCTAGCGGGAGTCTACCCAGATACGCAGTATTTT
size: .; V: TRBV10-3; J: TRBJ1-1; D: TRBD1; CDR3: CAIRRGQGLNTEAFF; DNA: TGTGCCATCAGGAGGGGGCAGGGCCTGAACACTGAAGCTTTCTTT
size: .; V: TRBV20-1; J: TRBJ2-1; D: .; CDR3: CSANDNEQFF; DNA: TGCAGTGCTAACGACAATGAGCAGTTCTTC
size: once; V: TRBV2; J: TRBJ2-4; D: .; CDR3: CASSPGPLNIQYF; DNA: TGTGCCAGCAGTCCCGGGCCCCTAAACATTCAGTACTTC
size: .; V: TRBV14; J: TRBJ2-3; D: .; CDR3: CASSQEDLDPSTDTQYF; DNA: TGTGCCAGCAGCCAAGAAGATCTAGACCCGAGCACAGATACGCAGTATTTT
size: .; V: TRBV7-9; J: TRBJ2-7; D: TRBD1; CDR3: CASSPPGQGAPGEQYF; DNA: TGTGCCAGCAGCCCCCCGGGACAGGGGGCTCCTGGCGAGCAGTACTTC
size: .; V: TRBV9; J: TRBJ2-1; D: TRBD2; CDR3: CASSALGTSGGPVGNEQFF; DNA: TGTGCCAGCAGCGCCCTCGGGACTAGCGGGGGGCCTGTGGGCAATGAGCAGTTCTTC
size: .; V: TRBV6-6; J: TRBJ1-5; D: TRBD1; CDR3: CASSLYGAQGVEHF; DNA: TGTGCCAGCAGTTTATACGGAGCACAGGGGGTAGAGCATTTT
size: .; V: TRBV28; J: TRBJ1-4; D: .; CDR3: CASSPPGTGSEKLFF; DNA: TGTGCCAGCAGTCCCCCCGGAACAGGATCCGAAAAACTGTTTTTT
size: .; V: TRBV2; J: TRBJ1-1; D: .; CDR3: CASSERTSTEAFF; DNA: TGTGCCAGCAGTGAGAGGACGAGCACTGAAGCTTTCTTT
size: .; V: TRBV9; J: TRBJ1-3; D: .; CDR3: CASSVGPGIGNTIYF; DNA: TGTGCCAGCAGCGTAGGACCCGGTATCGGAAACACCATATATTTT
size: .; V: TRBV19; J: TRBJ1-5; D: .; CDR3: CASRRRGRSNQPQHF; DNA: TGTGCCAGTAGGAGACGGGGTCGGAGCAATCAGCCCCAGCATTTT
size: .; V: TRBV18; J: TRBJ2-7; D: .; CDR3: CASSPDREGSYEQYF; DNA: TGTGCCAGCTCACCCGACAGGGAGGGCTCCTACGAGCAGTACTTC
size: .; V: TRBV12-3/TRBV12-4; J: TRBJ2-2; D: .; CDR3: CASSPTREVLFF; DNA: TGTGCCAGCAGCCCTACGAGGGAAGTGCTGTTTTTT